These T cell receptor beta chains were read from a single sample in a study of control samples from healthy donors and cancer patients. Measured with immunoSEQ multiplex PCR; TCRdb has only the in-frame clones, and not every one. The table includes 150,000 to 160,000 clones, about 94% detected once. The sample was blood. Receptor source: a man aged 50 or older in good health. The conserved cysteine and the conserved F or W are not part of the CDR3 here. Fields, in order: D gene, V gene, CDR3 protein. A D gene is named only where the DNA matches it firmly.

>NA|TRBV20-1
SASTVTDTQY
>NA|TRBV10-3
ATREFTEAF
>NA|TRBV3-1/TRBV3-2
ASSEGTDTQY
>TRBD2|TRBV5-1
ASSSMTSTNEQF
>TRBD1|TRBV27
ASSLGQGASRNEQF
>NA|TRBV6-5
ASMAGSMNTEAF
>TRBD1|TRBV7-6
ASSGQGEGYEQY
>TRBD2|TRBV10-1
ASSESQASGRSDTQY
>TRBD2|TRBV7-3
ASGTSGSNEQF
>NA|TRBV30
AVPGPLTGELF
>NA|TRBV27
ASGGLLTAVGYT
>TRBD1|TRBV5-1
ASSRDSQETQY
>NA|TRBV10-3
AAGTALGDTQY
>TRBD1|TRBV27
ASSHTGARTEAF
>TRBD2|TRBV11-2
ASSSLSGRDTGELF
>NA|TRBV27
ASSPLGSGNTIY
>TRBD1|TRBV19
ASTGTGIKNIQY
>NA|TRBV3-1/TRBV3-2
ASSLGRRGEPQH
>TRBD1|TRBV29-1
SVAGTGSTDTQY
>NA|TRBV3-1/TRBV3-2
ASSHLAGLTGELF